The source of this TCR beta chain is a study of blood T cell repertoires in COVID-19. V was pared by 5 bases and J by 4 bases, with 11 bases between. Per the germline V gene, CDR1 is SGHTA and CDR2 is FQGNSA. This CDR3 spans 13 amino acids. Only in-frame clones appear in the TCRdb table, and some are missing; sequencing was by immunoSEQ multiplex PCR. The data hold fewer than 350,000 clones, with more than 70% observed a single time. The chain joins TRBV7-2 to TRBJ1-2; D is ambiguous. This receptor was obtained from a woman in her fifties or sixties who had recovered from COVID-19. Input material: peripheral blood. The CDR3 is CASSLAVSYGYTF. The CDR3 DNA reads TGTGCCAGCAGCCTGGCGGTGAGCTATGGCTACACCTTC.